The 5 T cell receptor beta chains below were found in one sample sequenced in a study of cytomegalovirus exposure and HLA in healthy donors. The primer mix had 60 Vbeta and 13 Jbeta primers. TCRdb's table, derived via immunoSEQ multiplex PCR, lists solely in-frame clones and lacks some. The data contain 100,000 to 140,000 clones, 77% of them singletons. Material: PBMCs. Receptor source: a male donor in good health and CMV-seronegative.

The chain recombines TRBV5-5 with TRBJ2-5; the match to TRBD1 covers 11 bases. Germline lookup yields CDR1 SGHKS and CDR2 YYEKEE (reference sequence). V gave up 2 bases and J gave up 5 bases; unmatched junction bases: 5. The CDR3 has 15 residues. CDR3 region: CASSFGDRGMETQYF. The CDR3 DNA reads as TGTGCCAGCAGCTTCGGGGACAGGGGGATGGAGACCCAGTACTTC. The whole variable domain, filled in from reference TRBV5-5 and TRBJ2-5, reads DAGVTQSPTHLIKTRGQQVTLRCSPISGHKSVSWYQQVLGQGPQFIFQYYEKEERGRGNFPDRFSARQFPNYSSELNVNALLLGDSALYLCASSFGDRGMETQYFGPGTRLLVL.

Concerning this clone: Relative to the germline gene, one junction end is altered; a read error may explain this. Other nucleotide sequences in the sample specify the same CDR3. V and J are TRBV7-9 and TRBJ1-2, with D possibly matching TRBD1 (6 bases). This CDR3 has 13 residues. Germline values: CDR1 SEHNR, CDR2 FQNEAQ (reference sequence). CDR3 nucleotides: TGTGCTAGCAGCCACAGGGAAAGCTATGGCTACACCTTC. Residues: CASSHRESYGYTF.

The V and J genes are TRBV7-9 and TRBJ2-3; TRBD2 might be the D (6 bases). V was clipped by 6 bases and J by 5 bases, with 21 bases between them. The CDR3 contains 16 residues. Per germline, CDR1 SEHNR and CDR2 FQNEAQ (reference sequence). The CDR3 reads CASSPRLGEDKDTQYF. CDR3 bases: TGTGCCAGCAGTCCCCGTTTGGGGGAGGATAAAGATACGCAGTATTTT.

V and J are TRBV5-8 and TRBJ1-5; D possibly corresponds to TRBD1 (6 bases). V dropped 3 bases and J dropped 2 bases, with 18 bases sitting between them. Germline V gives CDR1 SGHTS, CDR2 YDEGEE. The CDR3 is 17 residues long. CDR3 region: CASSSGRQAKGNQPQHF. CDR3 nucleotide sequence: TGTGCCAGCAGCTCTGGAAGACAGGCGAAGGGCAATCAGCCCCAGCATTTT.

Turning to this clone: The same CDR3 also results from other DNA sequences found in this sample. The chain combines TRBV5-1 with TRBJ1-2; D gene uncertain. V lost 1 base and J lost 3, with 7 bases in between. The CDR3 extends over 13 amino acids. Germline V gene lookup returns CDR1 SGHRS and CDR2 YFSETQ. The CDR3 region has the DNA TGCGCCAGCAGCTTGACCGGGGACTATGGCTACACCTTC. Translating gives CASSLTGDYGYTF.